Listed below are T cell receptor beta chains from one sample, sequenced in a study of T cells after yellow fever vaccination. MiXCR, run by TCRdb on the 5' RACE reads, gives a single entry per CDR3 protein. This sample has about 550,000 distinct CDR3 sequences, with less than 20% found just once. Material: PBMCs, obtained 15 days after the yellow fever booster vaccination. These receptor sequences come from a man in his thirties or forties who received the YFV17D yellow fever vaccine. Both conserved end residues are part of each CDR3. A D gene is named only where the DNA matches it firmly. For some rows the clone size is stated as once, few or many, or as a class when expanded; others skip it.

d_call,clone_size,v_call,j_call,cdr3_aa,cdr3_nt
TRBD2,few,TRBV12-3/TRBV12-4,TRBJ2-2,CASSLLPFREGPGELFF,TGTGCCAGCAGTTTATTACCGTTCCGGGAGGGCCCCGGGGAGCTGTTTTTT
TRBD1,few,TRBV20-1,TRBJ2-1,CSASLGTDPYNEQFF,TGCAGTGCTAGCCTAGGGACAGACCCCTACAATGAGCAGTTCTTC
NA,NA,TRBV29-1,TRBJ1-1,CSVGTANTEAFF,TGCAGCGTTGGGACGGCGAACACTGAAGCTTTCTTT
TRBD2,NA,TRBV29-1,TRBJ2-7,CSVETSGSHYEQYF,TGCAGCGTTGAGACTAGCGGGAGTCACTACGAGCAGTACTTC
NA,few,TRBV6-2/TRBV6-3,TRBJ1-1,CASSYSIRGTEAFF,TGTGCCAGCAGTTACTCGATACGGGGCACTGAAGCTTTCTTT
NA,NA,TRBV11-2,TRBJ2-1,CASSLAHRYNEQFF,TGTGCCAGCAGCTTAGCCCACCGCTACAATGAGCAGTTCTTC
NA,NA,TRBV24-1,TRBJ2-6,CATSERQGYSGANVLTF,TGTGCCACCAGTGAACGCCAGGGGTACTCTGGGGCCAACGTCCTGACTTTC
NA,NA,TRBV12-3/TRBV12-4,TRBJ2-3,CASSLRAFLDTQYF,TGTGCCAGCAGCCTAAGGGCTTTTTTGGATACGCAGTATTTT
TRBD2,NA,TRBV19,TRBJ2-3,CASSHLAGDADTQYF,TGTGCCAGTAGTCACCTAGCGGGAGACGCAGATACGCAGTATTTT
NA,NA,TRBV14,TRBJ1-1,CASSWGAEAFF,TGTGCCAGCAGCTGGGGCGCTGAAGCTTTCTTT
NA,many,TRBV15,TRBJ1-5,CATSRDGSGYQPQHF,TGTGCCACCAGCAGAGATGGGTCGGGGTATCAGCCCCAGCATTTT
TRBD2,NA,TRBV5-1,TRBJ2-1,CASSEGLAGVSEQFF,TGCGCCAGCAGCGAGGGACTAGCGGGAGTGTCTGAGCAGTTCTTC
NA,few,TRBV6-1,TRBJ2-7,CASGVDSVYEQYF,TGTGCCAGCGGTGTGGACAGCGTCTACGAGCAGTACTTC
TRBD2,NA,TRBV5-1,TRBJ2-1,CASSLGTSGNLYNEQFF,TGCGCCAGCAGCTTGGGTACTAGCGGGAACCTTTACAATGAGCAGTTCTTC
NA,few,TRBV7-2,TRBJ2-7,CASSLGQALYEQYF,TGTGCCAGCAGCTTAGGACAGGCCCTCTACGAGCAGTACTTC
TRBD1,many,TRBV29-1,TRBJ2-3,CSVKQGADTQYF,TGCAGCGTGAAACAGGGGGCGGATACGCAGTATTTT